This TCR beta chain derives from a study of cytomegalovirus exposure and HLA in healthy donors. Germline values: CDR1 SGHRS, CDR2 YFSETQ. Deletions cut 2 bases from V and 2 bases from J, with 10 bases between. This CDR3 comprises 14 residues. A multiplex PCR was run with 60 Vbeta primers and 13 Jbeta primers. Repertoires were generated with immunoSEQ multiplex PCR, while TCRdb's copy carries only in-frame clones and drops some. The table shows about 140,000 clones, with about three quarters occurring only once. The chain has TRBV5-1 and TRBJ1-1; weak D call: TRBD1 (5 bases). The origin of this receptor is a male donor in good health and CMV-seronegative. The sequenced material came from PBMCs. CDR3 amino acids: CASSLRQFNTEAFF. As DNA, the CDR3 is TGCGCCAGCAGCTTAAGACAGTTTAACACTGAAGCTTTCTTT.